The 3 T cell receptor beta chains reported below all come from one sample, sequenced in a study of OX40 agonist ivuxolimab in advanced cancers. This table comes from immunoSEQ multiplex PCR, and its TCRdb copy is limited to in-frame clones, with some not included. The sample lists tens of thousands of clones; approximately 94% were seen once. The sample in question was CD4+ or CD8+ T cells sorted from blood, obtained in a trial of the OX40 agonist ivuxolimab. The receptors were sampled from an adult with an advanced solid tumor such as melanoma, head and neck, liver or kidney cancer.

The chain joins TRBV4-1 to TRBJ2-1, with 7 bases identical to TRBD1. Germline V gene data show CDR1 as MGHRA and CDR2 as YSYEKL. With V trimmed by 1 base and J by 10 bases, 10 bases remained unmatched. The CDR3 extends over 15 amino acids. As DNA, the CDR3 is TGCGCCAGCAGCCAAGCTCGCGGACAGGCACACGAGCAGTTCTTC. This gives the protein CASSQARGQAHEQFF.

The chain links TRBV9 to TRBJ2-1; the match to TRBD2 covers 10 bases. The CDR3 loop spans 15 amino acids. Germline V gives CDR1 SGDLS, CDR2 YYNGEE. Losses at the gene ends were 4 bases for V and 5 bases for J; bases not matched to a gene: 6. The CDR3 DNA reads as TGTGCCAGCAGCCCACCAAGCGGGGGGGACAATGAGCAGTTCTTC. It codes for CASSPPSGGDNEQFF.

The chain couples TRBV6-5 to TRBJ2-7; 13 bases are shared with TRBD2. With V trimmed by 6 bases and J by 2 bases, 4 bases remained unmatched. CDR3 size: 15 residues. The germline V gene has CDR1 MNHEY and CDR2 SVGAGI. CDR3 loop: CASSPLAGGPYEQYF. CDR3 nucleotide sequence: TGTGCCAGCAGCCCACTAGCGGGAGGGCCCTACGAGCAGTACTTC.